Here is one T cell receptor (beta chain) with its context. The antigen is undetermined. This entry comes from a study of T-cell reconstitution after alpha-beta-depleted transplantation in children. Study conclusions and caveats: Reportedly, only several hundred clones from non-depleted graft cells drove alpha-beta T-cell counts at about two months. T cells produced anew were the main source of T-cell counts and diversity one year after transplant. Surviving recipient T cells and thymic progenitors underlay high day-60 TCRbeta diversity in some patients.

Germline V gene data show CDR1 as SGHTA and CDR2 as FQGNSA. The CDR3 runs 16 residues. Trimming took off 7 bases at V and 1 base at J, with 17 bases between the two ends. Researchers prepared the TCRbeta library using unique molecular identifiers, the study reports. Each CDR3 protein is one row after TCRdb ran MiXCR on the PCR reads. The top ten clones hold under 35% of a sample with 440,000 or so distinct CDR3 sequences, over 40% of them seen once. The TCR originated in a girl aged 2 to 10 with aplastic anemia, due to receive a stem cell transplant. Sample: PBMCs, taken before TCRalphabeta/CD19-depleted stem cell transplant. The V gene is TRBV7-2, the J gene TRBJ1-5, with D possibly matching TRBD1 (6 bases). CDR3 nucleotide sequence: TGTGCCAGCAACTTTAGGGGGATGGGGAGCAATCAGCCCCAGCATTTT. It is translated as CASNFRGMGSNQPQHF.